This is a list of T cell receptor beta chains from one sample in a study of T cells in Graves' hyperthyroidism and ophthalmopathy. In TCRdb, the multiplex PCR reads were re-called with MiXCR into one record per CDR3 protein. The sample lists about 690,000 distinct CDR3 sequences, 15% to 20% seen once, with roughly 16% in the top ten. Sequences were obtained from blood. The source is a middle-aged man with Graves' hyperthyroidism. Each CDR3 is given with its conserved first and last residue. The order of the fields is V gene, clone size, D gene, J gene, CDR3 DNA, CDR3 protein. The D gene is left open where the match is weak. Not all rows give a size; the values are once, few, many and, for expanded clones, a class.

v_call: TRBV7-8; clone_size: many; d_call: TRBD2; j_call: TRBJ2-2; cdr3_nt: TGTGCCAGCAGCTTAGTGGGTAGCGGGAGTTCCGGGGAGCTGTTTTTT; cdr3_aa: CASSLVGSGSSGELFF
v_call: TRBV5-1; clone_size: few; d_call: TRBD1; j_call: TRBJ2-5; cdr3_nt: TGCGCCAGCCGGCGAGTAGGACAGGGGATAGGAGAGACCCAGTACTTC; cdr3_aa: CASRRVGQGIGETQYF
v_call: TRBV9; clone_size: few; d_call: TRBD1; j_call: TRBJ2-1; cdr3_nt: TGTGCCAGCACCGCCGGGACAGGATACAATGAGCAGTTCTTC; cdr3_aa: CASTAGTGYNEQFF
v_call: TRBV7-9; clone_size: few; d_call: -; j_call: TRBJ1-4; cdr3_nt: TGTGCCAGCAGTCCACCTCCCCTTGGGGAAAGAGGTGAAAAACTGTTTTTT; cdr3_aa: CASSPPPLGERGEKLFF
v_call: TRBV10-3; clone_size: -; d_call: -; j_call: TRBJ1-2; cdr3_nt: TGTGCCATCAGTAAGGGCCAACCGGCCCTCTATGGCTACACCTTC; cdr3_aa: CAISKGQPALYGYTF
v_call: TRBV7-8; clone_size: few; d_call: -; j_call: TRBJ1-6; cdr3_nt: TGTGCCAGCAGGGGCCTCAGTTCACCCCTCCACTTT; cdr3_aa: CASRGLSSPLHF
v_call: TRBV30; clone_size: -; d_call: -; j_call: TRBJ2-1; cdr3_nt: TGTGCCTGGAGTGTAGGTGGGGGGGCCTGGGATGAGCAGTTCTTC; cdr3_aa: CAWSVGGGAWDEQFF
v_call: TRBV20-1; clone_size: many; d_call: -; j_call: TRBJ1-1; cdr3_nt: TGCAGTGCTAGAGGGACTCTGGGGGTGACTGAAGCTTTCTTT; cdr3_aa: CSARGTLGVTEAFF
v_call: TRBV19; clone_size: few; d_call: -; j_call: TRBJ1-5; cdr3_nt: TGTGCCAGTAGTCCTCCGGGACACCCTAATCAGCCCCAGCATTTT; cdr3_aa: CASSPPGHPNQPQHF
v_call: TRBV28; clone_size: many; d_call: -; j_call: TRBJ1-1; cdr3_nt: TGTGCCAGCAGTTTATTGGAGGGCAACACTGAAGCTTTCTTT; cdr3_aa: CASSLLEGNTEAFF
v_call: TRBV12-3/TRBV12-4; clone_size: -; d_call: -; j_call: TRBJ1-5; cdr3_nt: TGTGCCAGCAGGGTACAGTGGGCTCAGCCCCAGCATTTT; cdr3_aa: CASRVQWAQPQHF
v_call: TRBV2; clone_size: many; d_call: -; j_call: TRBJ2-5; cdr3_nt: TGTGCCAGCAGACCACAGGGCCAAGAGACCCAGTACTTC; cdr3_aa: CASRPQGQETQYF
v_call: TRBV10-1; clone_size: -; d_call: -; j_call: TRBJ2-7; cdr3_nt: TGCGCCAGCAGTGAGTCTGGGACCTACGAGCAGTACTTC; cdr3_aa: CASSESGTYEQYF
v_call: TRBV9; clone_size: few; d_call: TRBD2; j_call: TRBJ2-3; cdr3_nt: TGTGCCAGCAGCGGCCTGGGGCGGGAGCCGTCAGATACGCAGTATTTT; cdr3_aa: CASSGLGREPSDTQYF
v_call: TRBV12-3/TRBV12-4; clone_size: few; d_call: TRBD1; j_call: TRBJ2-1; cdr3_nt: TGTGCCAGCAGGGGACAGCCCGACTCCTACAATGAGCAGTTCTTC; cdr3_aa: CASRGQPDSYNEQFF
v_call: TRBV11-2; clone_size: -; d_call: TRBD1; j_call: TRBJ1-2; cdr3_nt: TGTGCCAGCCCACCACGGACAGGGGATAACTATGGCTACACCTTC; cdr3_aa: CASPPRTGDNYGYTF
v_call: TRBV19; clone_size: many; d_call: -; j_call: TRBJ2-2; cdr3_nt: TGTGCCAGTAGCATACGGGGAGGCACCGGGGAGCTGTTTTTT; cdr3_aa: CASSIRGGTGELFF
v_call: TRBV2; clone_size: few; d_call: TRBD2; j_call: TRBJ2-1; cdr3_nt: TGTGCCAGCAGTTACTCCGGGACTAGCGGGGTGGGGGAGCAGTTCTTC; cdr3_aa: CASSYSGTSGVGEQFF
v_call: TRBV27; clone_size: -; d_call: -; j_call: TRBJ1-5; cdr3_nt: TGTGCCAGCACCCCGGGGTTCAATCGGCCCCAGCATTTT; cdr3_aa: CASTPGFNRPQHF
v_call: TRBV15; clone_size: many; d_call: -; j_call: TRBJ1-1; cdr3_nt: TGTGCCACCAGCTTAATTCCGGGACATGCTTGGACTGAAGCTTTCTTT; cdr3_aa: CATSLIPGHAWTEAFF
v_call: TRBV7-2; clone_size: -; d_call: -; j_call: TRBJ1-1; cdr3_nt: TGTGCCAGCAGCTTCGCCGGTGGCATGAACACTGAAGCTTTCTTT; cdr3_aa: CASSFAGGMNTEAFF
v_call: TRBV7-2; clone_size: many; d_call: -; j_call: TRBJ1-1; cdr3_nt: TGTGCCAGCAGCTCATACCGGGGGAACACTGAAGCTTTCTTT; cdr3_aa: CASSSYRGNTEAFF
v_call: TRBV10-3; clone_size: many; d_call: -; j_call: TRBJ1-2; cdr3_nt: TGTGCCATCATGCAGCCTCCTAACTATGGCTACACCTTC; cdr3_aa: CAIMQPPNYGYTF
v_call: TRBV6-1; clone_size: few; d_call: TRBD1; j_call: TRBJ1-1; cdr3_nt: TGTGCCAGCAGGACGACAGGGGGCCAGATTGAAGCTTTCTTT; cdr3_aa: CASRTTGGQIEAFF
v_call: TRBV25-1; clone_size: few; d_call: -; j_call: TRBJ1-1; cdr3_nt: TGTGCCAGCAGGTCGGGGGGGCACACTGAAGCTTTCTTT; cdr3_aa: CASRSGGHTEAFF
v_call: TRBV7-2; clone_size: many; d_call: -; j_call: TRBJ2-5; cdr3_nt: TGTGCCAGCAGCCCAGCCGGACACCAAGAGACCCAGTACTTC; cdr3_aa: CASSPAGHQETQYF
v_call: TRBV9; clone_size: many; d_call: TRBD2; j_call: TRBJ2-1; cdr3_nt: TGTGCCAGCAGCGCCCGGACTAGCGGGGTAGGGGGATACAATGAGCAGTTCTTC; cdr3_aa: CASSARTSGVGGYNEQFF
v_call: TRBV11-2; clone_size: many; d_call: -; j_call: TRBJ2-1; cdr3_nt: TGTGCCAGCAGACCCGTCGGGTCCTCCTACAATGAGCAGTTCTTC; cdr3_aa: CASRPVGSSYNEQFF
v_call: TRBV7-8; clone_size: -; d_call: TRBD2; j_call: TRBJ2-1; cdr3_nt: TGTGCCAGCAGCTCAGAGTTAGCGGGAGGTCCTGAGCAGTTCTTC; cdr3_aa: CASSSELAGGPEQFF
v_call: TRBV9; clone_size: many; d_call: TRBD1; j_call: TRBJ1-1; cdr3_nt: TGTGCCAGCAGCGGGGAGGACAGGCTTAACACTGAAGCTTTCTTT; cdr3_aa: CASSGEDRLNTEAFF
v_call: TRBV10-3; clone_size: many; d_call: -; j_call: TRBJ2-5; cdr3_nt: TGTGCCATCAGTGAGCTAGCGCTGATACAAGAGACCCAGTACTTC; cdr3_aa: CAISELALIQETQYF
v_call: TRBV2; clone_size: many; d_call: -; j_call: TRBJ2-2; cdr3_nt: TGTGCCAGCAGTGATCCCGGGGAGCTGTTTTTT; cdr3_aa: CASSDPGELFF
v_call: TRBV9; clone_size: many; d_call: TRBD1; j_call: TRBJ1-5; cdr3_nt: TGTGCCAGCCCTGGACAGGAAAATAGCAATCAGCCCCAGCATTTT; cdr3_aa: CASPGQENSNQPQHF
v_call: TRBV29-1; clone_size: -; d_call: -; j_call: TRBJ2-4; cdr3_nt: TGCAGCGTTGAAGACCTACACCGTCGGGGCAAAAACATTCAGTACTTC; cdr3_aa: CSVEDLHRRGKNIQYF
v_call: TRBV28; clone_size: -; d_call: -; j_call: TRBJ2-6; cdr3_nt: TGTGCCAGCAGTCTAGGGGGGGGATCTGGGGCCAACGTCCTGACTTTC; cdr3_aa: CASSLGGGSGANVLTF
v_call: TRBV27; clone_size: many; d_call: -; j_call: TRBJ1-5; cdr3_nt: TGTGCCAGCAGTTTAATATCTGGAGATCAGCCCCAGCATTTT; cdr3_aa: CASSLISGDQPQHF
v_call: TRBV20-1; clone_size: many; d_call: TRBD1; j_call: TRBJ2-7; cdr3_nt: TGCAGTGCTAGGGAGAGGGACAGACGCTACGAGCAGTACTTC; cdr3_aa: CSARERDRRYEQYF
v_call: TRBV30; clone_size: many; d_call: -; j_call: TRBJ2-1; cdr3_nt: TGTGCCTGGAGTCCTACAGGGTATGAGCAGTTCTTC; cdr3_aa: CAWSPTGYEQFF
v_call: TRBV7-9; clone_size: -; d_call: -; j_call: TRBJ2-1; cdr3_nt: TGTGCCAGCAGCTTAAGTTCACCGGAGGGGGAGCAGTTCTTC; cdr3_aa: CASSLSSPEGEQFF
v_call: TRBV28; clone_size: few; d_call: -; j_call: TRBJ1-1; cdr3_nt: TGTGCCAGCAGTTTATGGGAACTTAAGACAGTCAACACTGAAGCTTTCTTT; cdr3_aa: CASSLWELKTVNTEAFF
v_call: TRBV20-1; clone_size: -; d_call: -; j_call: TRBJ2-3; cdr3_nt: TGCAGTGCCGCCTGGGGAACAGATACGCAGTATTTT; cdr3_aa: CSAAWGTDTQYF
v_call: TRBV28; clone_size: -; d_call: TRBD1; j_call: TRBJ2-6; cdr3_nt: TGTGCCAGCAGTTTAGACAGGGCGATGGCTGGGGCCAACGTCCTGACTTTC; cdr3_aa: CASSLDRAMAGANVLTF
v_call: TRBV3-1; clone_size: -; d_call: TRBD2; j_call: TRBJ2-3; cdr3_nt: TGTGTCAGCAGCCTCCCCCTCGGGGGGGGCACAGATACGCAGTATTTT; cdr3_aa: CVSSLPLGGGTDTQYF
v_call: TRBV9; clone_size: many; d_call: TRBD1; j_call: TRBJ2-2; cdr3_nt: TGTGCCAGCAGCGTAGCTTGGACAGGGGGCGCGGACGGGGAGCTGTTTTTT; cdr3_aa: CASSVAWTGGADGELFF
v_call: TRBV3-1; clone_size: -; d_call: -; j_call: TRBJ2-1; cdr3_nt: TGTGCCAGCAGCCAAGATGGGGGGGCGCGTGAGCAGTTCTTC; cdr3_aa: CASSQDGGAREQFF
v_call: TRBV11-2; clone_size: many; d_call: -; j_call: TRBJ1-1; cdr3_nt: TGTGCCAGCAGCTTAGGGTGGACAGACTACATGAACACTGAAGCTTTCTTT; cdr3_aa: CASSLGWTDYMNTEAFF
v_call: TRBV20-1; clone_size: -; d_call: TRBD2; j_call: TRBJ2-7; cdr3_nt: TGCAGTGCTAGAACGGTGGCTAGCGGGAGTAGTAAGTCCTACGAGCAGTACTTC; cdr3_aa: CSARTVASGSSKSYEQYF
v_call: TRBV19; clone_size: -; d_call: -; j_call: TRBJ2-7; cdr3_nt: TGTGCCAGTAGCCTCCAACGGCAGGGGTGGGAGCAGTACTTC; cdr3_aa: CASSLQRQGWEQYF
v_call: TRBV7-9; clone_size: many; d_call: -; j_call: TRBJ2-7; cdr3_nt: TGTGCCAGCAGCTTAGCGAACGGTCCCTACGAGCAGTACTTC; cdr3_aa: CASSLANGPYEQYF